The source of this TCR beta chain is a study of T cells in women clearing cervical HPV infection. In regard to this clone: Its antigen is unknown. The CDR3 end falls 3 residues outside the read, so it is completed with the germline J gene.

This CDR3 region has 14 residues. J lost 5 bases, V lost 9 bases, and 11 bases had no gene match. Germline CDR1 and CDR2: SNHLY and FYNNEI. Whole-study findings and limits: Effector/memory and HPV-specific T cells were not isolated, and association timing is unknown.

Repertoires were generated with immunoSEQ multiplex PCR, while TCRdb's copy carries only in-frame clones and drops some. This sample lists about 30,000 clones; its ten largest clones have 2.5% to 3%. The TCR comes from a woman aged 18-70 years with a cervical HPV16 infection that either progressed to CIN3+ or cleared (not recorded which). Sequenced input: blood buffy coat. The rearrangement uses TRBV2 and TRBJ2-5; 8 bases line up with TRBD1. The covered CDR3 bases are TGTGCCAGTAGGGAGGACAGGGAAGACGAGACC. It yields the protein CASREDREDET. The whole CDR3 sequence reads CASREDREDETQYF.